A selection of T cell receptor beta chains follows, all from one sample in a study of blood T cells in healthy people across ages. A single record per CDR3 protein comes from TCRdb applying MiXCR to the 5' RACE reads. Found here are hundreds of thousands of distinct CDR3 sequences, approximately 59% of them singletons; the top ten hold around 37%. The sample consisted of blood. The receptors come from a man aged 55 to 70 in good health. Each CDR3 is given with its conserved first and last residue. A D gene is named only where the DNA matches it firmly. Expanded clones are given a class, and other clones once, few, many or no size at all.

abundance | j_gene | v_gene | d_gene | CDR3aa | CDR3nt
few | TRBJ1-4 | TRBV18 | TRBD1 | CASSTGQDYEKLFF | TGTGCCAGCTCAACGGGACAGGATTATGAAAAACTGTTTTTT
NA | TRBJ1-4 | TRBV6-5 | NA | CASTAGRGMSNEKLFF | TGTGCCAGCACCGCGGGCCGGGGGATGTCTAATGAAAAACTGTTTTTT
once | TRBJ2-1 | TRBV20-1 | NA | CSAPRGTYNEQFF | TGCAGTGCTCCCCGGGGGACCTACAATGAGCAGTTCTTC
NA | TRBJ2-3 | TRBV11-3 | TRBD1 | CASSPGQGASDTQYF | TGTGCCAGCAGCCCGGGACAGGGAGCATCAGATACGCAGTATTTT
NA | TRBJ1-1 | TRBV12-3/TRBV12-4 | TRBD1 | CASSFEQGANTEAFF | TGTGCCAGCAGTTTTGAGCAGGGGGCGAACACTGAAGCTTTCTTT
NA | TRBJ1-2 | TRBV20-1 | NA | CSAKDGANYGYTF | TGCAGTGCTAAAGACGGAGCTAACTATGGCTACACCTTC
NA | TRBJ1-2 | TRBV4-2 | TRBD1 | CASSPERQGSNYGYTF | TGTGCTAGCAGTCCCGAGAGACAGGGGTCTAACTATGGCTACACCTTC
few | TRBJ2-1 | TRBV7-2 | TRBD2 | CASSFRLAGNNEQFF | TGTGCCAGCAGCTTCAGGCTAGCGGGAAACAATGAGCAGTTCTTC
NA | TRBJ1-2 | TRBV28 | TRBD1 | CASSLYRDRGFSNYGYTF | TGTGCCAGCAGTTTATACCGGGACAGGGGGTTTTCTAACTATGGCTACACCTTC
NA | TRBJ1-2 | TRBV2 | NA | CASKEGPGDYGYTF | TGTGCCAGCAAAGAGGGACCGGGCGACTATGGCTACACCTTC
NA | TRBJ2-2 | TRBV12-3/TRBV12-4 | TRBD2 | CASSFGLAGGPVGELFF | TGTGCCAGCAGTTTCGGACTAGCGGGGGGGCCGGTCGGGGAGCTGTTTTTT
NA | TRBJ1-2 | TRBV12-3/TRBV12-4 | NA | CASSLRDIGTNYGYTF | TGTGCCAGCAGTTTAAGGGACATCGGAACTAACTATGGCTACACCTTC
NA | TRBJ2-6 | TRBV5-1 | NA | CASRPQASGANVLTF | TGCGCCAGCAGACCACAGGCCTCTGGGGCCAACGTCCTGACTTTC
NA | TRBJ2-1 | TRBV6-8 | NA | CASSLHSVIFWDEQFF | TGTGCCAGCAGTCTGCACTCAGTTATCTTCTGGGATGAGCAGTTCTTC
few | TRBJ2-3 | TRBV3-1 | NA | CASSQLSDTQYF | TGTGCCAGCAGCCAATTGTCAGATACGCAGTATTTT
NA | TRBJ1-5 | TRBV5-6 | NA | CASSFSRDPEWRPQHF | TGTGCCAGCAGCTTCAGCCGGGACCCCGAGTGGAGACCCCAGCATTTT
NA | TRBJ2-1 | TRBV6-2/TRBV6-3 | TRBD2 | CASSYGGGGYNEQFF | TGTGCCAGCAGTTACGGCGGCGGGGGCTACAATGAGCAGTTCTTC
once | TRBJ2-2 | TRBV7-2 | TRBD2 | CASSLARTSGAGELFF | TGTGCCAGCAGCTTAGCGCGGACTAGCGGGGCCGGGGAGCTGTTTTTT
NA | TRBJ2-1 | TRBV6-2/TRBV6-3 | NA | CASSPGEWQFF | TGTGCCAGCAGTCCCGGGGAGTGGCAGTTCTTC
few | TRBJ2-3 | TRBV29-1 | NA | CSVGRVSDTQYF | TGCAGCGTTGGCAGGGTCTCAGATACGCAGTATTTT
NA | TRBJ2-7 | TRBV7-2 | NA | CASSRRLGSSYNEQYF | TGTGCCAGCAGCCGCCGACTAGGAAGCTCCTACAATGAGCAGTACTTC
NA | TRBJ2-3 | TRBV5-1 | NA | CASSLGSEGDTQYF | TGCGCCAGCAGCTTGGGTAGCGAGGGGGATACGCAGTATTTT
NA | TRBJ2-5 | TRBV20-1 | NA | CSARGATGHGETQYF | TGCAGTGCTAGAGGGGCCACAGGGCACGGAGAGACCCAGTACTTC
few | TRBJ2-4 | TRBV20-1 | NA | CSVKEGPAKNIQYF | TGCAGTGTTAAGGAGGGGCCGGCCAAAAACATTCAGTACTTC
NA | TRBJ2-1 | TRBV19 | NA | CASRPGGKTYNEQFF | TGTGCCAGTAGGCCAGGGGGGAAGACGTACAATGAGCAGTTCTTC
NA | TRBJ1-5 | TRBV5-1 | TRBD1 | CASSPQGQTNQPQHF | TGCGCCAGCAGCCCTCAGGGACAGACTAATCAGCCCCAGCATTTT
NA | TRBJ2-2 | TRBV12-3/TRBV12-4 | TRBD2 | CASSLASGGTGELFF | TGTGCCAGCAGTTTAGCCAGCGGGGGCACCGGGGAGCTGTTTTTT
NA | TRBJ1-1 | TRBV3-1 | NA | CASSPFVGKNTEAFF | TGTGCCAGCAGCCCGTTCGTGGGGAAGAACACTGAAGCTTTCTTT
NA | TRBJ2-2 | TRBV29-1 | TRBD1 | CSVGGTGGGGTGELFF | TGCAGCGTTGGCGGGACAGGGGGCGGCGGCACCGGGGAGCTGTTTTTT
NA | TRBJ1-5 | TRBV21-1 | NA | CASSKAPGQGFCQPQHF | TGTGCCAGCAGCAAAGCTCCGGGACAGGGTTTTTGTCAGCCCCAGCATTTT
NA | TRBJ1-1 | TRBV20-1 | NA | CSAEPQNTEAFF | TGCAGTGCTGAACCTCAGAACACTGAAGCTTTCTTT
NA | TRBJ1-2 | TRBV3-1 | TRBD1 | CASSVPGQNYGYTF | TGTGCCAGCAGCGTCCCGGGACAGAATTATGGCTACACCTTC
NA | TRBJ2-7 | TRBV18 | TRBD1 | CASSTGQGEQYF | TGTGCCAGCTCAACGGGACAGGGGGAGCAGTACTTC
NA | TRBJ1-6 | TRBV7-2 | TRBD1 | CASSLQTGEGSPLHF | TGTGCCAGCAGCTTACAGACAGGGGAAGGTTCACCCCTCCACTTT
NA | TRBJ2-7 | TRBV10-2 | TRBD1 | CASRASTGVEQYF | TGCGCCAGCAGGGCCAGCACAGGGGTCGAGCAGTACTTC
NA | TRBJ1-2 | TRBV7-8 | TRBD1 | CASSLGRGRRLYGYTF | TGTGCCAGCAGCTTAGGCAGGGGGCGCCGGCTCTATGGCTACACCTTC
NA | TRBJ2-5 | TRBV5-1 | TRBD1 | CASSLTGTGQTQYF | TGCGCCAGCAGCTTGACCGGGACAGGGCAGACCCAGTACTTC
NA | TRBJ1-4 | TRBV5-1 | TRBD1 | CASSAGQGDEKLFF | TGCGCCAGCAGTGCGGGACAGGGGGACGAAAAACTGTTTTTT
NA | TRBJ2-5 | TRBV2 | TRBD2 | CASSGTSGGRYQETQYF | TGTGCCAGCAGCGGGACTAGCGGGGGCCGGTACCAAGAGACCCAGTACTTC
few | TRBJ1-2 | TRBV27 | TRBD1 | CASSPQIQDRRYGYTF | TGTGCCAGCAGTCCACAAATCCAGGACAGGCGGTATGGCTACACCTTC
NA | TRBJ1-1 | TRBV7-2 | NA | CASSLVFRETEAFF | TGTGCCAGCAGCTTAGTTTTCAGGGAAACTGAAGCTTTCTTT
NA | TRBJ2-1 | TRBV29-1 | NA | CSVERGPGEQFF | TGCAGCGTTGAGCGGGGGCCGGGTGAGCAGTTCTTC
NA | TRBJ2-7 | TRBV14 | NA | CASSQVGEYEQYF | TGTGCCAGCAGCCAAGTTGGGGAATACGAGCAGTACTTC
NA | TRBJ2-5 | TRBV6-5 | NA | CASSPRGPQETQYF | TGTGCCAGCAGCCCGCGGGGGCCGCAAGAGACCCAGTACTTC
few | TRBJ2-5 | TRBV3-1 | TRBD2 | CASSFFRTSGGQETQYF | TGTGCCAGCAGCTTCTTTCGGACTAGCGGGGGACAAGAGACCCAGTACTTC
NA | TRBJ2-1 | TRBV10-3 | NA | CAISEGVPLAGNEQFF | TGTGCCATCAGTGAAGGGGTTCCTCTAGCCGGCAATGAGCAGTTCTTC
once | TRBJ1-5 | TRBV7-9 | NA | CVSGPQGFNQPQHF | TGTGTCAGCGGGCCACAGGGATTTAATCAGCCCCAGCATTTT
NA | TRBJ1-2 | TRBV5-1 | TRBD1 | CASSAQGQNYGYTF | TGCGCCAGCAGCGCACAGGGGCAGAACTATGGCTACACCTTC
NA | TRBJ2-7 | TRBV20-1 | TRBD2 | CSARFTGGARGEQYF | TGCAGTGCTAGATTCACCGGGGGGGCCCGTGGTGAGCAGTACTTC
NA | TRBJ2-7 | TRBV3-1 | NA | CASSSLTERQTYEQYF | TGTGCCAGCAGCTCGCTTACAGAGCGACAGACCTACGAGCAGTACTTC
many | TRBJ2-4 | TRBV20-1 | TRBD1 | CSAHPGQGNIQYF | TGCAGTGCTCACCCGGGACAGGGAAACATTCAGTACTTC
NA | TRBJ1-2 | TRBV20-1 | NA | CSARVPANYGYTF | TGCAGTGCTAGAGTCCCAGCTAACTATGGCTACACCTTC